One sample yielded the 17 T cell receptor beta chains listed below, sequenced in a study of naive and memory T cell subsets. Both TRBC1 and TRBC2 were covered by a beta constant-region primer of two equimolar oligonucleotides. The ligated cDNA underwent four PCR rounds using SP2 and nested alpha and beta constant-region primers. TCRdb independently ran MiXCR on the UMI-ligation and nested PCR reads; one entry per CDR3 protein. The table lists about 120,000 distinct CDR3 sequences, 35% to 45% of them singletons, with approximately 0.9% in the top ten. Sequenced material: central memory CD4+ T cells from blood. Source of these receptors: a human donor in good health.

J is TRBJ2-3 and V is TRBV20-1; no clear D gene. CDR3 length: 12 amino acids. The germline V gene has CDR1 DFQATT and CDR2 SNEGSKA (reference sequence). Trimming left V 1 base short and J 6 bases short, with 8 bases between. The CDR3 DNA is TGCAGTGCTAGAGTTGCTGGGGATACGCAGTATTTT. Residues: CSARVAGDTQYF.

The J gene is TRBJ1-1, the V gene TRBV14; TRBD1 agrees at 7 bases. This CDR3 is 13 amino acids long. The germline V gene encodes CDR1 SGHDN and CDR2 FVKESK. Unmatched junction bases numbered 6, after V lost 3 bases and J lost 8 bases. CDR3 in amino acids: CASSHFRGGEAFF. DNA of the CDR3: TGTGCCAGCAGCCATTTCAGGGGGGGCGAAGCTTTCTTT.

This clonotype has ten or more counts. This chain uses TRBV3-1 with TRBJ2-7; D gene unclear. Looked up from germline, CDR1 is LGHDT and CDR2 is YNNKEL (reference sequence). The CDR3 extends over 14 amino acids. Deletions cut 3 bases from V and 3 bases from J, with 12 bases between. Here the CDR3 reads CASSQRVADYEQYF. The CDR3 region has the DNA TGTGCCAGCAGCCAGAGAGTAGCCGACTACGAGCAGTACTTC.

J is TRBJ2-5 and V is TRBV4-1, with 8 nucleotides matching TRBD1. There are 15 residues in the CDR3. Germline assignment: CDR1 MGHRA and CDR2 YSYEKL. J gave up 5 bases and V 5 bases, and 10 bases lay outside the gene matches. CDR3 DNA sequence: TGCGCCAGCAGCATACTAGACAGGGGCGGGGAGACCCAGTACTTC. Protein product: CASSILDRGGETQYF.

The V and J genes are TRBV7-9 and TRBJ2-7; 8 bases align to TRBD2. The CDR3 length is 14 residues. The junction had 4 bases not matched to a gene; V was cut back by 5 bases and J by 1 base. Germline V gene data show CDR1 as SEHNR and CDR2 as FQNEAQ (reference sequence). The chain's CDR3 is CASSISGISYEQYF. Here the CDR3 DNA reads TGTGCCAGCAGCATTAGCGGGATTTCCTACGAGCAGTACTTC.

The V call is TRBV5-5, the J call TRBJ2-1; no reliable D call. Trimming pared 0 bases from V and 0 bases from J, leaving 7 bases between. The CDR3 totals 15 residues. Germline assignment: CDR1 SGHKS and CDR2 YYEKEE (reference sequence). The CDR3: CASSLALSSYNEQFF. CDR3 DNA sequence: TGTGCCAGCAGCTTGGCCCTGAGCTCCTACAATGAGCAGTTCTTC. Using reference TRBV5-5 and TRBJ2-1 for the parts outside the CDR3, the full variable domain is DAGVTQSPTHLIKTRGQQVTLRCSPISGHKSVSWYQQVLGQGPQFIFQYYEKEERGRGNFPDRFSARQFPNYSSELNVNALLLGDSALYLCASSLALSSYNEQFFGPGTRLTVL.

The chain carries TRBV28 and TRBJ1-2; D is perhaps TRBD1 (5 bases). This CDR3 comprises 14 residues. V shed 6 bases and J shed 7 bases, with 18 bases lying between them. The V gene's germline CDR1 is MDHEN and CDR2 SYDVKM. In DNA, the CDR3 is TGTGCCAGCAGCGAATACCAGACAGTCCCTGGCTACACCTTC. The encoded protein is CASSEYQTVPGYTF.

The chain carries TRBV18 and TRBJ2-1; 7 nucleotides align to TRBD1. V trimming: 3 bases; J trimming: 5 bases; junction bases outside the gene matches: 7. The CDR3 runs 15 residues. Germline V gene lookup returns CDR1 KGHSH and CDR2 LQKENI. CDR3 sequence: CASSPTRQGNNEQFF. In DNA form, the CDR3 reads TGTGCCAGCTCACCGACTCGACAGGGAAACAATGAGCAGTTCTTC. Filled out from reference TRBV18 and TRBJ2-1, the complete variable domain reads NAGVMQNPRHLVRRRGQEARLRCSPMKGHSHVYWYRQLPEEGLKFMVYLQKENIIDESGMPKERFSAEFPKEGPSILRIQQVVRGDSAAYFCASSPTRQGNNEQFFGPGTRLTVL.

The sample holds a few counts of this clonotype. V and J are TRBV20-1 and TRBJ1-5, with TRBD1 matching over 7 bases. The V and J ends lost 5 bases and 4 bases, in that order; junction bases with no gene match: 11. CDR1 is DFQATT and CDR2 is SNEGSKA in the germline V gene (reference sequence). The CDR3 is made up of 15 amino acids. CDR3 sequence reads: CSALFETGFNQPQHF. CDR3 nucleotides: TGCAGTGCTCTCTTCGAGACAGGGTTTAATCAGCCCCAGCATTTT.

This clonotype has just a few counts. The chain is built from TRBV11-2 and TRBJ2-4; 10 positions match TRBD2. The CDR3 spans 18 residues. With V trimmed by 3 bases and J by 1 base, 9 bases remained unmatched. Germline-derived CDR1 and CDR2 are SGHAT and FQNNGV. The CDR3 reads CASSFLAGVSGAKNIQYF. The CDR3 coding sequence is TGTGCCAGCAGCTTCCTAGCGGGAGTTTCGGGGGCCAAAAACATTCAGTACTTC.

This chain connects TRBV4-1 to TRBJ2-1; D uncertain. Germline lookup yields CDR1 MGHRA and CDR2 YSYEKL. V was cut by 4 bases and J by 0 bases, with 13 bases left in between. The CDR3 sequence is 16 residues long. The CDR3 sequence is CASSRQMASSYNEQFF. In nucleotides, the CDR3 is TGCGCCAGCAGCCGCCAGATGGCCAGCTCCTACAATGAGCAGTTCTTC.

This chain connects TRBV28 to TRBJ1-6; 7 bases line up with TRBD1. CDR3 length equals 19 residues. Germline CDR1 MDHEN, CDR2 SYDVKM. The V and J ends lost 3 bases and 8 bases, in that order; junction bases with no gene match: 19. DNA of the CDR3: TGTGCCAGCAGTTTCCCCAGGGCCCATGACAGGGCCATAGATTCACCCCTCCACTTT. It codes for CASSFPRAHDRAIDSPLHF.

The chain couples TRBV28 to TRBJ2-3, with D perhaps TRBD2 (6 bases). Germline V gene data show CDR1 as MDHEN and CDR2 as SYDVKM. This CDR3 has 15 residues. Trimming pared 5 bases from V and 7 bases from J, leaving 19 bases between. CDR3 protein: CASSPRGAGRHTQYF. CDR3 in DNA: TGTGCCAGCAGTCCCCGAGGGGCGGGGAGGCATACGCAGTATTTT.

This clonotype has ten or more counts. The rearrangement joins TRBV3-1 to TRBJ2-1; perhaps TRBD2 as D (6 bases). Per the germline V gene, CDR1 is LGHDT and CDR2 is YNNKEL (reference sequence). This CDR3 has 18 amino acids. V lost 0 bases and J lost 5, with 20 bases in between. CDR3 sequence reads: CASSQDWGSRRGNNEQFF. The DNA of the CDR3 is TGTGCCAGCAGCCAAGACTGGGGATCGCGGAGGGGTAACAATGAGCAGTTCTTC.

This clonotype appeared a few times. The chain joins TRBV28 to TRBJ2-5, with D perhaps TRBD1 (8 bases). V gave up 3 bases and J gave up 5 bases, with 19 bases separating them. The CDR3 runs to 16 residues. The V gene's germline CDR1 is MDHEN and CDR2 SYDVKM. The CDR3 here is CASSFLGQGGTETQYF. The CDR3 DNA reads TGTGCCAGCAGTTTCCTAGGACAGGGAGGGACGGAGACCCAGTACTTC.

The chain employs TRBV18 and TRBJ1-1; no clear D. The CDR3 contains 14 residues. The ends were cut back, 3 bases at V and 4 bases at J, with 12 bases in the middle. Germline V gives CDR1 KGHSH, CDR2 LQKENI. The CDR3 coding sequence is TGTGCCAGCTCACCCAATTCGGCGCCCACTGAAGCTTTCTTT. Translation gives CASSPNSAPTEAFF.

This clonotype came up a few times. The CDR3 sequence is CSGHMNTEAFF. The CDR3 coding sequence is TGCAGCGGCCATATGAACACTGAAGCTTTCTTT. This sequence joins TRBV29-1 and TRBJ1-1; D is undetermined. CDR3 size: 11 residues. V was shortened by 7 bases and J by 0 bases, with 6 bases between the two germline ends. CDR1 and CDR2 (germline): SQVTM, ANQGSEA.